These 7 T cell receptor beta chains were all obtained from the same sample, sequenced in a study of tumor and adjacent non-tumor tissue in lung cancer. The library came from three nested PCR rounds adapted from ARM-PCR protocols. TCRdb used MiXCR to reprocess the multiplex PCR reads, holding one entry per CDR3 protein. This sample has about 100,000 distinct CDR3 sequences, with about 62% found just once. No cell sorting was done before RNA was extracted from the tissue. More than 3 cm separated this lung sample from the edge of the tumor. Sequencing was carried out using distant non-tumor lung tissue. The receptors come from a man aged 25-40 years with non-small cell lung cancer.

About this clonotype itself: A read error may be the cause here, since a much bigger clone is one base away. The gene calls are TRBV20-1 and TRBJ1-2, with D maybe TRBD1 (5 bases). Germline V lookup: CDR1 DFQATT, CDR2 SNEGSKA (reference sequence). This CDR3 has 16 residues. The DNA of the CDR3 is TGCAGTGCTAGAGGGACCGGGGGAGGAACTAACTATGACTACACCTTC. Its protein is CSARGTGGGTNYDYTF.

On this clonotype: A much larger clone sits a single nucleotide away, making a read error possible. The chain carries TRBV6-1 and TRBJ2-3; TRBD2 might be the D (6 bases). The CDR3 length is 15 residues. The germline gives CDR1 MNHNS, CDR2 SASEGT. V was trimmed by 8 bases and J by 1 base, leaving 16 bases between them. The DNA for the CDR3 is TGTGCCAGCCTTCCGGGGGTGGGGGGCACAGATACGCAGTATTTT. Its translation: CASLPGVGGTDTQYF.

This chain joins TRBV24-1 and TRBJ2-3, with D unclear. Germline V CDR1 and CDR2: KGHDR, SFDVKD. This CDR3 spans 13 amino acids. With 3 bases removed from V and 1 base from J, the gap between germline ends came to 4 bases. The CDR3 DNA sequence: TGTGCCACCAGTGATCCAGGCACAGATACGCAGTATTTT. Protein sequence: CATSDPGTDTQYF.

This clonotype was seen only a few times. The rearrangement joins TRBV6-5 to TRBJ2-7; TRBD1 matches at 8 bases. The germline gives CDR1 MNHEY, CDR2 SVGAGI. Losses at the gene ends were 0 bases for V and 2 bases for J; bases not matched to a gene: 3. This CDR3 spans 15 amino acids. The CDR3 loop is CASSYSATGAYEQYF. CDR3 DNA: TGTGCCAGCAGTTACTCAGCGACAGGGGCCTACGAGCAGTACTTC.

Comment on this clonotype: The junction and the germline gene differ at one end; a read error may be behind it. The gene calls are TRBV11-2 and TRBJ2-1; no clear D gene. The CDR3 contains 15 residues. CDR1 is SGHAT, CDR2 FQNNGV, per germline. Written as DNA, the CDR3 is TGTGCCAGCAGCTTAGCCCTGTCTACCTACAATGAGAAGTTCTTC. Protein product: CASSLALSTYNEKFF.

In this sample, this clonotype turned up a few times. The junction departs from the called germline gene at one end, perhaps through a read error. The genes are TRBV4-2 and TRBJ1-6, with 7 bases that match TRBD1. The CDR3 contains 15 residues. Germline V CDR1 and CDR2: LGHNA, YNFKEQ. The CDR3 loop is CASSQDVGGESPLHF. CDR3 coding DNA: TGTGCTAGCAGCCAAGACGTAGGGGGCGAATCACCCCTCCACTTT.

Details on this clonotype: This clone may be a read error of a much larger clone one base away. The final CDR3 position lacks the conserved phenylalanine or tryptophan, pointing to a likely read error. This chain links TRBV20-1 with TRBJ2-7; the match to TRBD2 covers 8 bases. The germline gives CDR1 DFQATT, CDR2 SNEGSKA (reference sequence). The CDR3 consists of 16 residues. Trimming cost V 2 bases and J 0 bases; bases outside gene matches: 9. CDR3 sequence: CSARPRTSGNSYEQYL. CDR3 bases: TGCAGTGCTAGACCTAGAACTAGCGGTAACTCCTACGAGCAGTACCTC.